This is a list of T cell receptor beta chains from one sample in a study of shared clonotypes between healthy human individuals. Assay: immunoSEQ multiplex PCR; the TCRdb copy retains only in-frame clones and omits some. Counted here are some 2,000,000 clones, roughly 94% occurring once; the ten biggest clones make up 0.13%. Material for sequencing was naive CD4+ T cells sorted from blood. The receptors derive from a man in his late teens or twenties in good health. Each CDR3 is given with its conserved first and last residue. Each record gives: V gene, clone size, D gene, J gene, CDR3 DNA, CDR3 protein. A D gene is named only where the DNA matches it firmly. The size entry is marked missing in some rows and otherwise reads once, few, many or a size class.

TRBV30	few	TRBD1	TRBJ1-5	TGTGCCTGGAGGACGACAGGGGGGAGTCAGCCCCAGCATTTT	CAWRTTGGSQPQHF
TRBV6-5	few	NA	TRBJ1-1	TGTGCCAGCAGGTCCTCCTTAACAGTGAACACTGAAGCTTTCTTT	CASRSSLTVNTEAFF
TRBV18	NA	TRBD1	TRBJ2-2	TGTGCCAGCTCACCACGGACAGGGGTCGGGGAGCTGTTTTTT	CASSPRTGVGELFF
TRBV6-1	NA	NA	TRBJ1-6	TGTGCCACCGAACAGGAAAGCAATTCACCCCTCCACTTT	CATEQESNSPLHF
TRBV5-1	NA	NA	TRBJ1-3	TGCGCCAGCAGCCTCCCGACGGTCAACTCTGGAAACACCATATATTTT	CASSLPTVNSGNTIYF
TRBV27	NA	NA	TRBJ1-2	TGTGCCAGCAGTTTAAAAGGGAACTATGGCTACACCTTC	CASSLKGNYGYTF
TRBV19	NA	NA	TRBJ2-7	TGTGCCAGTAGTCGGACTTTTTTCTACGAGCAGTACTTC	CASSRTFFYEQYF
TRBV29-1	NA	NA	TRBJ1-4	TGCAGCGTTGGGGGTACCGCAACTAATGAAAAACTGTTTTTT	CSVGGTATNEKLFF
TRBV7-2	NA	NA	TRBJ1-4	TGTGCCAGCAGCATCAGCGCCCCAACTAATGAAAAACTGTTTTTT	CASSISAPTNEKLFF
TRBV19	once	NA	TRBJ2-7	TGTGCCAGTAGTATAGAATTGCAGCTCGAGCAGTACTTC	CASSIELQLEQYF
TRBV5-1	once	NA	TRBJ2-5	TGCGCCAGCAGCTTGGGTTGGGGACGGAACCTTTACCAAGAGACCCAGTACTTC	CASSLGWGRNLYQETQYF
TRBV5-6	once	TRBD1	TRBJ1-4	TGTGCCAGCAGCTTGCGTTTGGACAGGGAAAATGAAAAACTGTTTTTT	CASSLRLDRENEKLFF
TRBV20-1	NA	NA	TRBJ1-4	TGCAGTGCCCGCAGTGAAAAACTGTTTTTT	CSARSEKLFF
TRBV18	NA	NA	TRBJ2-2	TGTGCCAGCTCACCCAGCGGGTCCGGGGAGCTGTTTTTT	CASSPSGSGELFF
TRBV5-4	NA	NA	TRBJ2-5	TGTGCCAGCAGCTTGGCCTCCAGGGGGGGGCGAGAGACCCAGTACTTC	CASSLASRGGRETQYF
TRBV6-6	NA	NA	TRBJ2-1	TGTGCCAGCAGTTACGGGCCAGTCTCCTACAATGAGCAGTTCTTC	CASSYGPVSYNEQFF
TRBV9	NA	TRBD2	TRBJ2-1	TGTGCCAGCAGCGTTCGGACTAGCGGGGAGGGGGAGCAGTTCTTC	CASSVRTSGEGEQFF
TRBV4-1	NA	TRBD1	TRBJ2-1	TGCGCCAGCAGCCGATTTACCACAGGGGATGAGCAGTTCTTC	CASSRFTTGDEQFF
TRBV7-9	NA	NA	TRBJ1-1	TGTGCCAGCAGCCTAGCAGGACGCAGGGAGTCTGAAGCTTTCTTT	CASSLAGRRESEAFF
TRBV6-4	once	TRBD1	TRBJ2-3	TGTGCCAGCAGTTTTACAGGGGGCAAGACAGATACGCAGTATTTT	CASSFTGGKTDTQYF
TRBV5-1	NA	TRBD1	TRBJ2-7	TGCGCCAGCAGTCGGGACAGCCACGAGCAGTACTTC	CASSRDSHEQYF
TRBV5-1	NA	NA	TRBJ1-2	TGCGCCAGCAGCCCCATGGGGCAGGGGAGAGGCTACACCTTC	CASSPMGQGRGYTF
TRBV5-1	NA	TRBD1	TRBJ2-7	TGCGCCAGCAGCTTAGGACAGGCGGTAGGGGAGCAGTACTTC	CASSLGQAVGEQYF
TRBV28	NA	NA	TRBJ1-5	TGTGCCAGCAGTTTACCTCAAGACAATTGGCCCCAGCATTTT	CASSLPQDNWPQHF
TRBV7-2	NA	NA	TRBJ1-2	TGTGCCAGCAGCTTATTTATGACAGAGACTTATGGCTACACCTTC	CASSLFMTETYGYTF
TRBV5-1	NA	NA	TRBJ2-3	TGCGCCAGCAGCTTCGAGAGGCTAGGGGTAGATACGCAGTATTTT	CASSFERLGVDTQYF
TRBV11-2	NA	TRBD2	TRBJ2-5	TGTGCCAGCAGCTTAGGTACGGGGGGTTACGAGACCCAGTACTTC	CASSLGTGGYETQYF
TRBV11-3	NA	NA	TRBJ2-7	TGTGCCAGCAGCCTAGGAGGGTCGGGGTCCTACGAGCAGTACTTC	CASSLGGSGSYEQYF
TRBV9	NA	TRBD2	TRBJ2-5	TGTGCCAGCAGCGTAGCGGACTTCGGGGGGCAAGAGACCCAGTACTTC	CASSVADFGGQETQYF
TRBV5-1	NA	TRBD1	TRBJ1-5	TGCGCCAGCAGCTTCGAGGGGGCCTTGAATCAGCCCCAGCATTTT	CASSFEGALNQPQHF
TRBV6-6	NA	TRBD1	TRBJ2-5	TGTGCCAGCACGGGACAGAACCAAGAGACCCAGTACTTC	CASTGQNQETQYF
TRBV2	NA	TRBD1	TRBJ1-5	TGTGCCAGCACTGAAGGACAGGGAATAAATCAGCCCCAGCATTTT	CASTEGQGINQPQHF
TRBV7-2	NA	TRBD1	TRBJ2-5	TGTGCCAGCAGCTTTGGACAGGGGGATGTGGAGACCCAGTACTTC	CASSFGQGDVETQYF
TRBV11-2	NA	NA	TRBJ1-2	TGTGCCAGCAGCTTAGTTTTGGGTGGGAACTATGGCTACACCTTC	CASSLVLGGNYGYTF
TRBV5-1	NA	NA	TRBJ2-7	TGCGCCAGCAGCTTGGCCGTAGGGAACTCCTACGAGCAGTACTTC	CASSLAVGNSYEQYF